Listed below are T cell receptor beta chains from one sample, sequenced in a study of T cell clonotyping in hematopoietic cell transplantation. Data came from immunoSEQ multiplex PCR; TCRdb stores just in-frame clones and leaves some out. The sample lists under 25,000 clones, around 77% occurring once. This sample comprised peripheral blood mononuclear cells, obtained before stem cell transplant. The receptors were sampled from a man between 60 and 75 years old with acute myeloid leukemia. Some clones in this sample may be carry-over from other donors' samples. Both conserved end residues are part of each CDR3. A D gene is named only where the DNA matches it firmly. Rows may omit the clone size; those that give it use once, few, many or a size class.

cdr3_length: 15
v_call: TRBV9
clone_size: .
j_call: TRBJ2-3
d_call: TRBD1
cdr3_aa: CASSPRDRNADTQYF
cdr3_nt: TGTGCCAGCAGCCCCCGGGACAGAAACGCAGATACGCAGTATTTT

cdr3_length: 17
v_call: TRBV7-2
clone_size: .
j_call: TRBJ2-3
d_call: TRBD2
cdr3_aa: CASSSLLAGGRADTQYF
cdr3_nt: TGTGCCAGCAGCTCTCTGCTAGCGGGGGGGCGGGCAGATACGCAGTATTTT

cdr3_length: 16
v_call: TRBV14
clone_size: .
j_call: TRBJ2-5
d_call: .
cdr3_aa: CASSQARVSRRETQYF
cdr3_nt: TGTGCCAGCAGCCAAGCCCGGGTCAGCCGAAGAGAGACCCAGTACTTC

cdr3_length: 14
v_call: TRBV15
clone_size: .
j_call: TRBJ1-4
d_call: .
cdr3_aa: CATSSRDGSEKLFF
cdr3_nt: TGTGCCACCAGCAGCCGGGACGGCAGTGAAAAACTGTTTTTT

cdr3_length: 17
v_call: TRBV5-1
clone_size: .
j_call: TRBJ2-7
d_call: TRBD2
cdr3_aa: CASSLAQTSGVSYEQYF
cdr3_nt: TGCGCCAGCAGCTTGGCGCAGACTAGCGGGGTCTCCTACGAGCAGTACTTC

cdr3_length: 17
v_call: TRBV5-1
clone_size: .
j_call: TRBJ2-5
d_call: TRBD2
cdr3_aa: CASSLSSGGLEEETQYF
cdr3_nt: TGCGCCAGCAGCTTGTCCAGCGGGGGGCTAGAGGAAGAGACCCAGTACTTC

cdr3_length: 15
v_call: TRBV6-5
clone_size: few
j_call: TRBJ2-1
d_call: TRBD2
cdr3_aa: CASSRAAGDYNEQFF
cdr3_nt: TGTGCCAGCAGCAGAGCAGCGGGGGACTACAATGAGCAGTTCTTC

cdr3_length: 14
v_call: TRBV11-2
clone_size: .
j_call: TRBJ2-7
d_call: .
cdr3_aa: CASSTWAGTYEQYF
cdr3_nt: TGTGCCAGCAGCACCTGGGCGGGTACCTACGAGCAGTACTTC

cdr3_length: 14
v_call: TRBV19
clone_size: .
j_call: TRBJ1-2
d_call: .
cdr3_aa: CASSRSAEHYGYTF
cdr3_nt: TGTGCCAGTAGCCGATCGGCGGAACACTATGGCTACACCTTC

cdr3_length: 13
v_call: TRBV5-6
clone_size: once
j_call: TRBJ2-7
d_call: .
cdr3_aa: CASSNPASYEQYF
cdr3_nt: TGTGCCAGCAGCAACCCCGCCAGCTACGAGCAGTACTTC

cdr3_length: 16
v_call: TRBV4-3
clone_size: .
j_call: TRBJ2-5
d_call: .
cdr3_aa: CASSQEGGLGRQTQYF
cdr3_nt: TGCGCCAGCAGCCAAGAAGGGGGGTTGGGGAGGCAGACCCAGTACTTC

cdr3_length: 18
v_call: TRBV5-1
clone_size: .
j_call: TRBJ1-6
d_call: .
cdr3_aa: CASSLEGGGDSLGSPLHF
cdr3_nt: TGCGCCAGCAGCTTGGAAGGTGGGGGCGATTCCCTAGGGTCACCCCTCCACTTT

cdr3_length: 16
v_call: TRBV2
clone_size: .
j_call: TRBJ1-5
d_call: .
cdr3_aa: CASSEPELSGNQPQHF
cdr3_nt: TGTGCCAGCAGTGAACCGGAGCTTAGTGGCAATCAGCCCCAGCATTTT

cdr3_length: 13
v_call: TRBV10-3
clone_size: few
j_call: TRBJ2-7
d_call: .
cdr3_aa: CAISEGRTYEQYF
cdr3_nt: TGTGCCATCAGTGAGGGCAGGACCTACGAGCAGTACTTC

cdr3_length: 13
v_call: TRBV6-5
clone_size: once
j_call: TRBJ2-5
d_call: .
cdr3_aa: CASSRGAQETQYF
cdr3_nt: TGTGCCAGCAGCCGCGGGGCTCAAGAGACCCAGTACTTC

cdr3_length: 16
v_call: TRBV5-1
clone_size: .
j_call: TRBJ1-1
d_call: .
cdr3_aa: CASSLATFGSGAEAFF
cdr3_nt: TGCGCCAGCAGCTTGGCGACCTTTGGGTCCGGAGCTGAAGCTTTCTTT